The source of this T cell receptor beta chain is a study of blood T cell repertoires in COVID-19. Study background: The samples span acute and convalescent COVID-19 from the United States, Italy and Spain.

This clone turned up a few times. Original data processing: Estimation of nucleated cell counts relied on the amplification of reference gene primers. The table came from immunoSEQ multiplex PCR; TCRdb's copy has only in-frame clones and leaves some out. From that table come the V and J calls and clone size; the DNA was used to work out D and trimming. The top ten hold under 6.5% of the sample, which has some 350,000 clones, about 89% seen once. Seattle enrolled patients during active infection and tracked them longitudinally. This receptor was taken from a woman aged 45-59 years with COVID-19, enrolled during active disease. The specimen was peripheral blood.

Here the CDR3 reads CASSLEATGAEAFF. DNA of the CDR3: TGTGCCAGCAGCTTAGAAGCGACAGGGGCTGAAGCTTTCTTT. The chain couples TRBV7-9 to TRBJ1-1; 8 bases map to TRBD1. J gave up 6 bases and V 1 base, and 4 bases lay outside the gene matches. CDR3 length equals 14 residues. CDR1 SEHNR and CDR2 FQNEAQ come from the germline V gene (reference sequence).